Listed below are T cell receptor beta chains from one sample, sequenced in a study of blood T cell repertoires in COVID-19. Produced via immunoSEQ multiplex PCR; TCRdb's table is partial and in-frame only. The data hold roughly 190,000 clones, with roughly three quarters observed a single time. The sequencing sample was made of PBMCs or T cells enriched from blood (not recorded which). These receptors were obtained from a woman between 50 and 59 years old with acute COVID-19. Both conserved end residues are part of each CDR3. The D gene is left open where the match is weak. Clone size is not always given. Where it is, it says once, few, many or a class for expanded clones.

cdr3_nt	cdr3_aa	v_call	clone_size	j_call	d_call
TGTGCCAGCAGCCAGCCCCCAGACCAAGAGACCCAGTACTTC	CASSQPPDQETQYF	TRBV4-2	NA	TRBJ2-5	NA
TGTGCCAGCAGGCCCGACAGACCGTACACCGGGGAGCTGTTTTTT	CASRPDRPYTGELFF	TRBV5-5	NA	TRBJ2-2	NA
TGTGCCAGCAGCTTACAGCGGGAGGCGTTCAGGGGTCGGACCCAGTACTTC	CASSLQREAFRGRTQYF	TRBV7-9	NA	TRBJ2-5	TRBD2
TGCGCCAGCAGCCAAGAACTAGCGGGCAGGGAGACCCAGTACTTC	CASSQELAGRETQYF	TRBV4-1	NA	TRBJ2-5	TRBD2
TGCGCCAGCAGTGAGTCAGGAGGTGCAACTAATGAAAAACTGTTTTTT	CASSESGGATNEKLFF	TRBV10-2	NA	TRBJ1-4	NA
TGTGCCAGCAGTGACACCGCCGGACAGCCCAAACACTATGGCTACACCTTC	CASSDTAGQPKHYGYTF	TRBV6-1	NA	TRBJ1-2	NA
TGTGCCAGCACCGGGACTAGCGGCGCCCGGGGGACCCAGTACTTC	CASTGTSGARGTQYF	TRBV3-1/TRBV3-2	many	TRBJ2-5	TRBD2
TGTGCCAGCAGTTACTCGATGGGTGTCCAGGGGGCGCGTAATGGCTACACCTTC	CASSYSMGVQGARNGYTF	TRBV6-2/TRBV6-3	once	TRBJ1-2	TRBD1
TGCGCCAGCAGCCCGTTGGGGGGAACCTATGGCTACACCTTC	CASSPLGGTYGYTF	TRBV5-1	NA	TRBJ1-2	NA
TGTGCCAGCACCACCAAGGTTTGGGACAGGGAGGGGGAGACCCAGTACTTC	CASTTKVWDREGETQYF	TRBV13	once	TRBJ2-5	TRBD1
TGTGCCAGCAGCTTGAACCCAGCTAACTATGGCTACACCTTC	CASSLNPANYGYTF	TRBV5-8	NA	TRBJ1-2	NA
TGTGCCAGCAGTGCGGGCACAGATACGCAGTATTTT	CASSAGTDTQYF	TRBV25-1	NA	TRBJ2-3	NA
TGTGCCATCAGTCCAAGTAGCACTGAAGCTTTCTTT	CAISPSSTEAFF	TRBV10-3	NA	TRBJ1-1	NA
TGTGCCAGCAGCTTCTGGGGGGATCAGCCCCAGCATTTT	CASSFWGDQPQHF	TRBV5-5	NA	TRBJ1-5	NA
TGCAGCGCCTTGGACAGGCCGAACAATGAGCAGTTCTTC	CSALDRPNNEQFF	TRBV29-1	few	TRBJ2-1	TRBD1
TGTGCCAGCAGCTGGGGACTAGCGGGGGAAGATACGCAGTATTTT	CASSWGLAGEDTQYF	TRBV13	once	TRBJ2-3	TRBD2
TGTGCCAGCAGTCCCTCCGACAGGGGCGCCTCCCACTCGCGGGCTTTCTTT	CASSPSDRGASHSRAFF	TRBV6-6	NA	TRBJ1-1	TRBD1
TGTGCCAGCAGTTTATCGGGCAGTTTCCATGGCTACACCTTC	CASSLSGSFHGYTF	TRBV27	few	TRBJ1-2	NA
TGTGCCAGCAGTTTAACGAGAATTAGCAATCAGCCCCAGCATTTT	CASSLTRISNQPQHF	TRBV27	NA	TRBJ1-5	NA
TGTGCCAGTAGCCTCACCAGGGCAGATGGCTACACCTTC	CASSLTRADGYTF	TRBV19	NA	TRBJ1-2	NA
TGCGCCAGCAGCCAAGGGGGTGGGGGGAGTGAAAAACTGTTTTTT	CASSQGGGGSEKLFF	TRBV4-3	NA	TRBJ1-4	NA
TGTGCCAGCAGCCCGCCCGGGACAGAATTTGAAAAACTGTTTTTT	CASSPPGTEFEKLFF	TRBV5-4	NA	TRBJ1-4	TRBD1
TGTGCCAGCAGTTTCTACTCCCTCAAAGGGGGAAATCAGCCCCAGCATTTT	CASSFYSLKGGNQPQHF	TRBV28	NA	TRBJ1-5	NA
TGTGCCAGCAGGCGAGGTATGAACACTGAAGCTTTCTTT	CASRRGMNTEAFF	TRBV2	few	TRBJ1-1	NA
TGTGCCACCAGCAGAGATCGGTGGGCCACAGATACGCAGTATTTT	CATSRDRWATDTQYF	TRBV15	once	TRBJ2-3	NA
TGTGCCAGTATGGGCAGACCCAGCTCTGGAAACACCATATATTTT	CASMGRPSSGNTIYF	TRBV19	NA	TRBJ1-3	NA
TGTGCCAGCTCACCCAGGGGCGGGGGCGCGGAGCAGCCCCAGCATTTT	CASSPRGGGAEQPQHF	TRBV18	few	TRBJ1-5	NA
TGTGCCAGCAGCTTCGGATATACAGGGGTAGATACGCAGTATTTT	CASSFGYTGVDTQYF	TRBV9	NA	TRBJ2-3	TRBD1
TGTGCCAGCAGTGAAGGCAGAAGAAATTCACCCCTCCACTTT	CASSEGRRNSPLHF	TRBV2	once	TRBJ1-6	NA
TGTGCCAGCAGTCGACAGGGACAGCTCGTTGAAGCTTTCTTT	CASSRQGQLVEAFF	TRBV7-9	NA	TRBJ1-1	TRBD1
TGTGCCAGCAGCCAACAGGGGAGGTCAGATACGCAGTATTTT	CASSQQGRSDTQYF	TRBV28	NA	TRBJ2-3	NA
TGTGCCAGTGGGTGGAGCGGGGGAAGAAATGAGCAGTTCTTC	CASGWSGGRNEQFF	TRBV19	NA	TRBJ2-1	TRBD2
TGCGCCAGTGGGGGGACTAGCACAGATACGCAGTATTTT	CASGGTSTDTQYF	TRBV5-1	few	TRBJ2-3	NA
TGTGCCACCAGTGATTTAACAGTCAATCAGCCCCAGCATTTT	CATSDLTVNQPQHF	TRBV24-1	NA	TRBJ1-5	NA
TGTGCCAGCAGCCCCGGACTAGCGGGGGCCATGGATACGCAGTATTTT	CASSPGLAGAMDTQYF	TRBV2	NA	TRBJ2-3	TRBD2
TGTGCCAGCAGTGTTGACAGGGATAGCAATCAGCCCCAGCATTTT	CASSVDRDSNQPQHF	TRBV6-4	once	TRBJ1-5	TRBD1
TGCAGCGGAGCGTCAGGGAAATATGGCTACACCTTC	CSGASGKYGYTF	TRBV29-1	NA	TRBJ1-2	NA
TGTGCCAGCAGCTTAGAGGAGTGGACTGAAGCTTTCTTT	CASSLEEWTEAFF	TRBV7-2	NA	TRBJ1-1	NA
TGTGCCAGTAGTCTCTGGGACAGGGAGGCGCGAGGCTACACCTTC	CASSLWDREARGYTF	TRBV19	few	TRBJ1-2	TRBD1
TGTGCCAGCAGTTTGCCTCCGGGACTAGCGGGGAGCACAGATACGCAGTATTTT	CASSLPPGLAGSTDTQYF	TRBV28	NA	TRBJ2-3	TRBD2
TGTGCCAGCACCCTGACAGGGGCCGGGGAGCTGTTTTTT	CASTLTGAGELFF	TRBV12-3/TRBV12-4	NA	TRBJ2-2	TRBD1
TGTGCCAGCAGCTTTAGCGGGGGCCAAGAGACCCAGTACTTC	CASSFSGGQETQYF	TRBV5-4	once	TRBJ2-5	TRBD2
TGCGCCAGCAGCCAAGATCGAGAGGCCTCAGGGATCTATGGCTACACCTTC	CASSQDREASGIYGYTF	TRBV4-3	NA	TRBJ1-2	NA
TGTGCCAGCAGTTTCCAGGGAACCGGGGAGCTGTTTTTT	CASSFQGTGELFF	TRBV6-5	NA	TRBJ2-2	NA
TGTGCCAGCAATCAACAGGGGGTCTTCACTGAAGCTTTCTTT	CASNQQGVFTEAFF	TRBV28	NA	TRBJ1-1	TRBD1
TGTGCCAGCAGCTTTACGACAGGTTGGGCCCTCCACTTT	CASSFTTGWALHF	TRBV7-9	NA	TRBJ1-6	NA
TGCGCCAGCAGTGACTCTAGCCCTAGCACAGATACGCAGTATTTT	CASSDSSPSTDTQYF	TRBV10-1	NA	TRBJ2-3	NA
TGTGCCAGCAGCGCTGGCCTAGGGGATCTGTATGGCTACACCTTC	CASSAGLGDLYGYTF	TRBV2	NA	TRBJ1-2	NA
TGCGCCAGCAGCCACCATAACAGGGGGCAAATGAACACTGAAGCTTTCTTT	CASSHHNRGQMNTEAFF	TRBV4-1	medium-sized	TRBJ1-1	TRBD1
TGTGCCAGCAGTCGCCCTGAGGGAGAGACCCAGTACTTC	CASSRPEGETQYF	TRBV12-3/TRBV12-4	NA	TRBJ2-5	NA
TGCGCCAGCAGCTCGGGACAGGGTGGGGCCAATGAGCAGTTCTTC	CASSSGQGGANEQFF	TRBV5-1	once	TRBJ2-1	TRBD1
TGTGCCAGCTCACCCGACAGGGGGAACACTGAAGCTTTCTTT	CASSPDRGNTEAFF	TRBV18	NA	TRBJ1-1	TRBD1
TGTGCCAGCAGCCGGACTAGCGGGGGGAATGAGCAGTTCTTC	CASSRTSGGNEQFF	TRBV13	few	TRBJ2-1	TRBD2